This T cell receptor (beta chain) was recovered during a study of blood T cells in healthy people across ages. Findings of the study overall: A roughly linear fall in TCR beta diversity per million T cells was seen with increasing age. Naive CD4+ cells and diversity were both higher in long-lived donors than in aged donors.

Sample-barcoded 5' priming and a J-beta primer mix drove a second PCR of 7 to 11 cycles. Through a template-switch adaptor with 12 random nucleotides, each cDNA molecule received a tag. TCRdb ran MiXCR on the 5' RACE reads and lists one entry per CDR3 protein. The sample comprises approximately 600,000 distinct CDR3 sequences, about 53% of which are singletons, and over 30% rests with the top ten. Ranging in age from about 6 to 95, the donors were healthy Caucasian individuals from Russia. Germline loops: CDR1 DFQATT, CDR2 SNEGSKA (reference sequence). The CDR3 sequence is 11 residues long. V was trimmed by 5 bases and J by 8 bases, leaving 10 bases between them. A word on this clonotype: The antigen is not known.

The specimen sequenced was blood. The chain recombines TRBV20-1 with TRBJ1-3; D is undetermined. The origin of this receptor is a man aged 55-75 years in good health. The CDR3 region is CSAPVYDTIYF. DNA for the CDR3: TGCAGTGCTCCGGTATATGACACCATATATTTT.